This is a list of T cell receptor beta chains from one sample in a study of T cells expressing NK-cell markers. TCRdb reprocessed the 5' RACE reads and keeps a single row for each CDR3 protein, giving no DNA. The sample shows about 400,000 distinct CDR3 sequences, and about 10% sits with its ten largest clones. Sequencing was done on a sample of blood T cells: a sorted CD56 or NKG2C T cell subset, CD4+ or CD8+ T cells, or bulk PBMC T cells (not recorded which). These receptors were collected from a woman aged 45-65 years in good health. Each CDR3 is given with its conserved first and last residue.

cdr3_length	v_call	j_call	cdr3_aa
15	TRBV3-1	TRBJ2-7	CASSQDGGRFYEQYF
13	TRBV29-1	TRBJ2-1	CSVELLSYNEQFF
14	TRBV7-3	TRBJ2-1	CASSPFGVNNEQFF
12	TRBV20-1	TRBJ1-1	CSATGTLTEAFF
15	TRBV11-2	TRBJ2-7	CASSPTGTGTYEQYF
15	TRBV5-6	TRBJ1-2	CASSLPGASNYGYTF
15	TRBV27	TRBJ1-5	CASSFRRDSNQPQHF
17	TRBV10-3	TRBJ2-1	CAINSNPGLAGGDEQFF
14	TRBV27	TRBJ2-1	CASRTGGGYNEQFF
15	TRBV27	TRBJ1-6	CASSLGTGMGSPLHF
15	TRBV7-6	TRBJ2-1	CASSLAPGEDDEQFF
14	TRBV11-2	TRBJ2-7	CASSLESNSYEQYF
16	TRBV15	TRBJ1-3	CATSREIVSSGNTIYF
15	TRBV3-1	TRBJ2-1	CASSQGSEPLKGQFF
17	TRBV5-1	TRBJ2-1	CASSLRASGIPYNEQFF
16	TRBV6-5	TRBJ2-7	CASSYSIGISSYEQYF
13	TRBV12-3/TRBV12-4	TRBJ2-1	CASTGLAGYEQFF
16	TRBV14	TRBJ1-2	CASSWTTGLGGYGYTF
13	TRBV24-1	TRBJ2-1	CATSDLRAGEQFF
14	TRBV5-6	TRBJ2-3	CASSFARNTDTQYF
15	TRBV5-1	TRBJ2-3	CASNRQSDLTDTQYF
17	TRBV20-1	TRBJ2-3	CSASPRTSGSSTDTQYF
16	TRBV11-2	TRBJ2-1	CASSLGSGGKYNEQFF
16	TRBV6-5	TRBJ2-3	CASSPGTSGYTDTQYF
18	TRBV7-9	TRBJ2-3	CASSLEPPTSLGTDTQYF
16	TRBV11-2	TRBJ1-3	CASSSTRGSSGNTIYF
15	TRBV20-1	TRBJ2-3	CSAILAGGLKDTQYF
12	TRBV6-2/TRBV6-3	TRBJ2-1	CASWRGNNEQFF
16	TRBV2	TRBJ2-1	CASSEDGIGHYNEQFF
13	TRBV28	TRBJ2-7	CASSPPGLNEQYF
16	TRBV27	TRBJ2-2	CASSIRAPSGTGELFF
15	TRBV4-2	TRBJ2-1	CASSGTGENTDEQFF
19	TRBV6-5	TRBJ2-1	CASSYSIPGTGSIYNEQFF
15	TRBV6-6	TRBJ1-1	CASSYVRGRDTEAFF
12	TRBV5-4	TRBJ1-2	CASSPESYGYTF
14	TRBV2	TRBJ2-1	CASSGLITGKGQFF
12	TRBV30	TRBJ2-1	CAWSWQNNEQFF
12	TRBV20-1	TRBJ1-2	CSALGGGYGYTF
16	TRBV27	TRBJ2-4	CASSKPTLGAKNIQYF
13	TRBV4-1	TRBJ2-7	CASSQDFSGSKYF
11	TRBV10-3	TRBJ1-2	CAISESNGYTF
13	TRBV5-5	TRBJ2-1	CASSLPGFNEQFF
11	TRBV11-2	TRBJ2-1	CASSHSFEQFF
14	TRBV3-1	TRBJ1-4	CASSRGSTNEKLFF
16	TRBV4-1	TRBJ2-1	CASSQGSTSGVVGQFF
14	TRBV14	TRBJ2-1	CASSQVAPGGWQFF
14	TRBV20-1	TRBJ1-2	CSARDGQTRDGYTF
17	TRBV3-1	TRBJ2-1	CASSQDPGGRAVNEQFF
16	TRBV5-5	TRBJ1-1	CASSLADRVGGTEAFF
15	TRBV7-2	TRBJ2-2	CASSRGLGDTGELFF